The 23 T cell receptor beta chains below come from one sample, sequenced in a study of OX40 agonist ivuxolimab in advanced cancers. The data were produced by immunoSEQ multiplex PCR, yet TCRdb's version contains in-frame clones alone and is incomplete. The profile shows fewer than 85,000 clones, around nine tenths of them singletons. The specimen was CD4+ or CD8+ T cells sorted from blood, collected in a trial of the OX40 agonist ivuxolimab. The receptors stem from an adult with an advanced solid tumor such as melanoma, head and neck, liver or kidney cancer.

The chain has TRBV6-5 and TRBJ2-7; D is perhaps TRBD1 (6 bases). CDR1 MNHEY and CDR2 SVGAGI come from the germline V gene. The V gene lost 4 bases and the J gene lost 0 bases, with 13 bases spanning the gap. This CDR3 spans 15 amino acids. CDR3: CASSSQGGSSYEQYF. CDR3 nucleotides: TGTGCCAGCAGTTCACAGGGTGGCAGCTCCTACGAGCAGTACTTC.

The V call is TRBV28, the J call TRBJ2-7; 8 bases match TRBD2. The germline CDR1 and CDR2 sequences are MDHEN and SYDVKM. V trimming: 5 bases; J trimming: 3 bases; junction bases outside the gene matches: 9. The CDR3 has 15 residues. The CDR3 loop reads CASSRGTSGSYEQYF. DNA of the CDR3: TGTGCCAGCAGTCGCGGCACTAGCGGAAGCTACGAGCAGTACTTC.

The J gene is TRBJ2-5, the V gene TRBV2; D uncertain. This CDR3 is built from 10 residues. Trimming removed 6 bases from V and 5 bases from J, with 4 bases in between. The germline V gene has CDR1 SNHLY and CDR2 FYNNEI. The CDR3 protein is CASSVETQYF. In DNA form, the CDR3 reads TGTGCCAGCAGCGTGGAGACCCAGTACTTC.

The V and J genes are TRBV5-1 and TRBJ1-1; maybe TRBD1 (5 bases). Per the germline V gene, CDR1 is SGHRS and CDR2 is YFSETQ. V was trimmed by 1 base and J by 2 bases, leaving 15 bases between them. CDR3 length: 16 residues. The CDR3 sequence: CASSLLPGRINTEAFF. The CDR3, as DNA: TGCGCCAGCAGCTTGCTCCCGGGACGGATCAACACTGAAGCTTTCTTT.

The V call is TRBV6-1, the J call TRBJ1-1; tentatively, D is TRBD1 (6 bases). V was pared by 3 bases and J by 1 base, with 9 bases between. Germline V gives CDR1 MNHNS, CDR2 SASEGT. The CDR3 contains 14 residues. CDR3 region: CASSDRGGNTEAFF. CDR3 coding DNA: TGTGCCAGCAGTGATAGAGGGGGGAACACTGAAGCTTTCTTT.

The CDR3 is CAISGNSGANVLTF. The CDR3 DNA follows: TGTGCCATCAGCGGAAACTCTGGGGCCAACGTCCTGACTTTC. The gene calls are TRBV10-3 and TRBJ2-6, with D unclear. V shed 6 bases and J shed 0 bases, with 6 bases lying between them. The CDR3 has 14 amino acids. Germline-derived CDR1 and CDR2 are ENHRY and SYGVKD.

This clone was seen once. This chain joins TRBV23-1 and TRBJ2-3, with 11 bases matching TRBD2. TRBV23-1 is known as an ORF, though its function is uncertain. After removal of 7 bases from V and 0 bases from J, the junction contained 18 bases not matched to a gene. There are 20 residues in the CDR3. This chain's CDR3 is CASIADLGLAGRASTDTQYF. As DNA, the CDR3 is TGCGCCAGCATCGCCGACCTAGGACTAGCGGGCCGTGCTAGCACAGATACGCAGTATTTT.

CDR3: CAASLAGPYEQYF. DNA of the CDR3: TGTGCCGCGAGCCTAGCGGGGCCCTACGAGCAGTACTTC. V is TRBV6-1 and J is TRBJ2-7, with 9 bases matching TRBD2. V shed 11 bases and J 2 bases; nucleotides not matched to a gene: 7. The CDR3 consists of 13 residues. Germline CDR1 and CDR2: MNHNS and SASEGT.

CDR3 protein: CSARVGGHETEAFF. DNA for the CDR3: TGCAGCGCCCGTGTGGGGGGCCATGAAACTGAAGCTTTCTTT. The J gene is TRBJ1-1, the V gene TRBV29-1, with a tentative D call TRBD1 (6 bases). The CDR3 totals 14 residues. V was cut by 7 bases and J by 5 bases, with 20 bases left in between. Germline values: CDR1 SQVTM, CDR2 ANQGSEA.

This clone was observed once. The chain employs TRBV6-5 and TRBJ1-4, with 7 bases identical to TRBD1. CDR1 is MNHEY, CDR2 SVGAGI, per germline. V lost 5 bases, J lost 5 bases, and 8 bases stayed unmatched. The CDR3 is 15 amino acids. As DNA, the CDR3 is TGTGCCAGCAGTAAACGACAGGGCTTAAATGAAAAACTGTTTTTT. Its protein product is CASSKRQGLNEKLFF.

The CDR3 is CASSLEQRTTTGELFF. The DNA of the CDR3 is TGTGCCAGCAGCTTAGAGCAGCGAACGACCACCGGGGAGCTGTTTTTT. J is TRBJ2-2 and V is TRBV7-2; no reliable D call. Germline V lookup: CDR1 SGHTA, CDR2 FQGNSA. The CDR3 extends over 16 amino acids. Trimming stripped 1 base from V and 4 bases from J, with 13 bases between.

This chain uses TRBV5-5 with TRBJ2-6; D is uncertain. The CDR3 is made up of 15 amino acids. The V end was cut by 0 bases, the J end by 0 bases, with 4 bases between. Germline assignment: CDR1 SGHKS and CDR2 YYEKEE (reference sequence). In DNA form, the CDR3 reads TGTGCCAGCAGCTTGGAGGGCTCTGGGGCCAACGTCCTGACTTTC. It encodes CASSLEGSGANVLTF.

The chain is built from TRBV5-5 and TRBJ1-4; possible D gene TRBD1, 5 bases. V was shortened by 2 bases and J by 6 bases, with 11 bases between the two germline ends. Per germline, CDR1 SGHKS and CDR2 YYEKEE (reference sequence). This CDR3 contains 14 residues. CDR3 protein: CASSFAGRDEKLFF. The CDR3 DNA sequence: TGTGCCAGCAGCTTTGCAGGGCGGGATGAAAAACTGTTTTTT.

This chain connects TRBV28 to TRBJ1-1; D remains ambiguous. Germline V gene data show CDR1 as MDHEN and CDR2 as SYDVKM. The germline V and J ends were trimmed by 7 bases and 3 bases, with 9 bases remaining between them. The CDR3 consists of 12 residues. CDR3 sequence: CASKLRYTEAFF. CDR3 nucleotides: TGTGCCAGCAAACTGCGATACACTGAAGCTTTCTTT.

In this sample, this clone turned up once. V gene TRBV7-6 combines with J gene TRBJ2-7; D not certain. The germline V gene encodes CDR1 SGHVS and CDR2 FNYEAQ. The CDR3 totals 13 residues. V lost 3 bases and J 4 bases, leaving 10 bases between the germline ends. This CDR3 reads CASSFSERYEQYF. The CDR3 DNA sequence: TGTGCCAGCAGCTTCTCGGAGAGATACGAGCAGTACTTC.

V gene TRBV6-1 combines with J gene TRBJ1-2; no clear D gene. V was pared by 0 bases and J by 8 bases, with 13 bases between. Germline lookup yields CDR1 MNHNS and CDR2 SASEGT. The CDR3 has 14 amino acids. This CDR3 reads CASSEAYRTQGYTF. CDR3 coding DNA: TGTGCCAGCAGTGAAGCGTACCGAACCCAGGGCTACACCTTC.

This chain connects TRBV28 to TRBJ2-7, with 8 bases identical to TRBD1. The CDR3 is 14 amino acids. The germline V gene has CDR1 MDHEN and CDR2 SYDVKM. The V gene end was trimmed by 7 bases and the J gene end by 0 bases; junction bases not matched to a gene: 5. The CDR3 protein is CASISGTGSYEQYF. The CDR3 DNA reads TGTGCCAGCATATCCGGGACAGGCTCCTACGAGCAGTACTTC.

The chain couples TRBV27 to TRBJ2-1; 8 nucleotides align to TRBD1. This CDR3 comprises 16 residues. Unmatched junction bases numbered 10, after V lost 4 bases and J lost 5 bases. The V gene's germline CDR1 is MNHEY and CDR2 SMNVEV (reference sequence). The CDR3 DNA reads as TGTGCCAGCAGTTATAGACCGACAGGGGCCCACAATGAGCAGTTCTTC. Protein sequence: CASSYRPTGAHNEQFF.

V is TRBV11-3 and J is TRBJ2-5; D is uncertain. Trimming removed 5 bases from V and 5 bases from J, with 12 bases in between. CDR1 is SGHNT, CDR2 YENEEA, per germline. This CDR3 is built from 13 residues. Here the CDR3 DNA reads TGTGCCAGCAGCCTAACCCCTCGGGAGACCCAGTACTTC. It is translated as CASSLTPRETQYF.

The chain is built from TRBV6-5 and TRBJ1-6, with TRBD1 matching 9 bases. Germline loops: CDR1 MNHEY, CDR2 SVGAGI. J lost 10 bases, V lost 8 bases, and 12 bases had no gene match. This CDR3 contains 15 residues. The CDR3 loop reads CASAPTDRGPSPLHF. CDR3 in DNA: TGTGCCAGCGCACCCACGGACAGGGGCCCCTCACCCCTCCACTTT.

This sequence joins TRBV2 and TRBJ2-5; D uncertain. Germline lookup yields CDR1 SNHLY and CDR2 FYNNEI. Trimming took 1 base from V and 8 from J, leaving 5 bases between them. There are 11 residues in the CDR3. The CDR3 sequence is CASSEGETQYF. In DNA, the CDR3 is TGTGCCAGCAGTGAAGGGGAAACCCAGTACTTC. The full variable domain, with the rest looked up from reference TRBV2 and TRBJ2-5, is EPEVTQTPSHQVTQMGQEVILRCVPISNHLYFYWYRQILGQKVEFLVSFYNNEISEKSEIFDDQFSVERPDGSNFTLKIRSTKLEDSAMYFCASSEGETQYFGPGTRLLVL.

The chain recombines TRBV21-1 with TRBJ1-1. TRBV21-1 is termed a pseudogene. This CDR3 comprises 15 residues. CDR3 sequence: CASSKEVGHTAEAFF. The CDR3 region has the DNA TGTGCCAGCAGCAAAGAGGTAGGGCATACAGCTGAAGCTTTCTTT.

The gene calls are TRBV5-1 and TRBJ2-2, with D hard to call. CDR1 is SGHRS and CDR2 is YFSETQ in the germline V gene. Trimming took 0 bases from V and 7 from J, leaving 4 bases between them. CDR3 size: 12 residues. The CDR3 bases are TGCGCCAGCAGCTTGGAGGGCGGGGAGCTGTTTTTT. This sequence encodes CASSLEGGELFF.